The 13 T cell receptor beta chains below all came from one sample that was sequenced in a study of cytomegalovirus exposure and HLA in healthy donors. Amplification used 60 Vbeta primers and 13 Jbeta primers. Assay used: immunoSEQ multiplex PCR; TCRdb lists only in-frame clones, some missing. This sample has some 150,000 clones, with roughly 80% found just once. Input material: PBMCs. These receptors all come from a man aged 40-50 years in good health and CMV-seronegative.

The V and J genes are TRBV4-1 and TRBJ2-7, with 10 bases that match TRBD2. J lost 3 bases, V lost 5 bases, and 4 bases had no gene match. This CDR3 spans 14 amino acids. The V gene's germline CDR1 is MGHRA and CDR2 YSYEKL. The chain's CDR3 is CASSIRTSGYEQYF. The CDR3 coding sequence is TGCGCCAGCAGCATCCGGACTAGCGGCTACGAGCAGTACTTC.

The V call is TRBV6-5, the J call TRBJ2-3, with 9 bases identical to TRBD2. The germline V gene encodes CDR1 MNHEY and CDR2 SVGAGI. The V gene end was trimmed by 4 bases and the J gene end by 5 bases; junction bases not matched to a gene: 10. This CDR3 region has 16 residues. This CDR3 is CASSFLAGGPVDTQYF. The CDR3 DNA reads TGTGCCAGCAGTTTCCTCGCGGGGGGGCCTGTAGATACGCAGTATTTT.

This chain joins TRBV28 and TRBJ2-1; tentatively, D is TRBD2 (5 bases). V was pared by 2 bases and J by 9 bases, with 5 bases between. The germline gives CDR1 MDHEN, CDR2 SYDVKM. The CDR3 loop spans 11 amino acids. Written as DNA, the CDR3 is TGTGCCAGCAGTTTAGCGGGTGAGCAGTTCTTC. Translating gives CASSLAGEQFF.

Here the CDR3 reads CASSSSKSPLHF. The CDR3 DNA is TGTGCCAGCAGCTCGTCTAAATCACCCCTCCACTTT. The chain employs TRBV9 and TRBJ1-6; D is uncertain. From germline, CDR1 is SGDLS and CDR2 YYNGEE. The CDR3 runs to 12 residues. Deletions cut 4 bases from V and 10 bases from J, with 9 bases between.

The chain combines TRBV30 with TRBJ2-1; the match to TRBD2 covers 7 bases. J gave up 7 bases and V 5 bases, and 11 bases lay outside the gene matches. This CDR3 region has 14 residues. Looked up from germline, CDR1 is GTSNPN and CDR2 is SVGIG (reference sequence). CDR3 sequence (DNA): TGTGCCTGGCCCCGGCAGCGGGGTTTAAATGAGCAGTTCTTC. Its protein is CAWPRQRGLNEQFF.

J is TRBJ2-3 and V is TRBV7-6, with a tentative D call TRBD2 (6 bases). There are 14 residues in the CDR3. The V end lost 6 bases, the J end lost 4 bases, and 14 bases lay between the germline ends. Per germline, CDR1 SGHVS and CDR2 FNYEAQ. This CDR3 is CASRPDGGPDTQYF. As DNA, the CDR3 is TGTGCCAGCAGACCCGACGGGGGACCAGATACGCAGTATTTT.

The V and J genes are TRBV6-5 and TRBJ2-5; possibly TRBD2 for D (5 bases). The V gene's germline CDR1 is MNHEY and CDR2 SVGAGI. The CDR3 is made up of 11 amino acids. Trimming removed 6 bases from V and 4 bases from J, with 6 bases in between. The chain's CDR3 is CASREGETQYF. The DNA for the CDR3 is TGTGCCAGCAGAGAGGGAGAGACCCAGTACTTC.

CDR3 sequence (DNA): TGTGCCAGTTACAGCTCCTACGAGCAGTACTTC. Protein product: CASYSSYEQYF. The J gene is TRBJ2-7, the V gene TRBV19; the D is unclear. The V end was cut by 8 bases, the J end by 0 bases, with 5 bases between. The length of the CDR3 is 11 residues. Per germline, CDR1 LNHDA and CDR2 SQIVND (reference sequence).

This clone was seen only once. The chain is built from TRBV30 and TRBJ1-5; TRBD1 agrees at 9 bases. The length of the CDR3 is 21 residues. Trimming at V came to 7 bases and at J to 2 bases, leaving 27 bases not matched to a gene. Per germline, CDR1 GTSNPN and CDR2 SVGIG (reference sequence). CDR3 loop: CAYNFPLWDRELGGRNQPQHF. CDR3 coding DNA: TGTGCCTACAATTTTCCGTTATGGGACAGGGAATTGGGTGGTCGCAATCAGCCCCAGCATTTT.

As concerns this clone: One junction end does not reproduce the germline sequence, and a read error may be involved. The chain couples TRBV7-9 to TRBJ2-6; TRBD2 is a possible D gene (5 bases). From germline, CDR1 is SEHNR and CDR2 FQNEAQ (reference sequence). This CDR3 region has 17 residues. The CDR3 reads CSSSTWTHSSGANVLTF. The CDR3 region has the DNA TGTTCCAGCAGCACGTGGACTCATAGCTCTGGGGCCAACGTCCTGACTTTC.

This rearrangement joins TRBV7-8 to TRBJ2-3, with D perhaps matching TRBD2 (5 bases). Trimming removed 6 bases at V and 2 bases at J, with 24 bases between. Germline assignment: CDR1 SGHVS and CDR2 FQNEAQ. There are 18 residues in the CDR3. The CDR3 spells CASSKAARMGMYTDTQYF. The CDR3 DNA follows: TGTGCCAGCAGTAAAGCGGCCAGGATGGGGATGTACACAGATACGCAGTATTTT. Based on the CDR3 plus reference TRBV7-8 and TRBJ2-3, the full variable domain is GAGVSQSPRYKVAKRGQDVALRCDPISGHVSLFWYQQALGQGPEFLTYFQNEAQLDKSGLPSDRFFAERPEGSVSTLKIQRTQQEDSAVYLCASSKAARMGMYTDTQYFGPGTRLTVL.

This clone was counted once. The DNA for the CDR3 is TGTGCCAGCAGCCAGATAGGAGGGATTGAGCAGTACTTC. Its protein is CASSQIGGIEQYF. The chain has TRBV14 and TRBJ2-7; D possibly corresponds to TRBD2 (6 bases). Trimming left V 3 bases short and J 7 bases short, with 13 bases between. Germline V gene data show CDR1 as SGHDN and CDR2 as FVKESK. The CDR3 length is 13 residues.

The chain combines TRBV19 with TRBJ2-5; TRBD2 aligns across 11 bases. Germline CDR1 and CDR2: LNHDA and SQIVND (reference sequence). V dropped 3 bases and J dropped 4; count of bases not matched to a gene: 7. The CDR3 runs 16 residues. CDR3 sequence reads: CASSMLLAGGVETQYF. In DNA, the CDR3 is TGTGCCAGTAGTATGCTGCTAGCGGGGGGAGTAGAGACCCAGTACTTC.